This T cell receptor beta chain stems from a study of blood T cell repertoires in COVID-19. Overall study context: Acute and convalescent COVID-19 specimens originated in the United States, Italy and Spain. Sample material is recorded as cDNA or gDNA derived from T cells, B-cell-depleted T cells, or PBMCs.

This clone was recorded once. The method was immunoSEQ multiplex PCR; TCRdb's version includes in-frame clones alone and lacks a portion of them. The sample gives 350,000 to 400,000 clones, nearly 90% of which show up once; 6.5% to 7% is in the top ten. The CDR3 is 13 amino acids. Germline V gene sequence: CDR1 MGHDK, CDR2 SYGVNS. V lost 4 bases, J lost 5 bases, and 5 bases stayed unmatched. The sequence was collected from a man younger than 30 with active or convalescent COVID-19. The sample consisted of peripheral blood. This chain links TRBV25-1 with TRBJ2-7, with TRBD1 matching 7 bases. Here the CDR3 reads CASSVTGSHEQYF. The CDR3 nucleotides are TGTGCCAGCAGTGTGACAGGGTCCCACGAGCAGTACTTC.